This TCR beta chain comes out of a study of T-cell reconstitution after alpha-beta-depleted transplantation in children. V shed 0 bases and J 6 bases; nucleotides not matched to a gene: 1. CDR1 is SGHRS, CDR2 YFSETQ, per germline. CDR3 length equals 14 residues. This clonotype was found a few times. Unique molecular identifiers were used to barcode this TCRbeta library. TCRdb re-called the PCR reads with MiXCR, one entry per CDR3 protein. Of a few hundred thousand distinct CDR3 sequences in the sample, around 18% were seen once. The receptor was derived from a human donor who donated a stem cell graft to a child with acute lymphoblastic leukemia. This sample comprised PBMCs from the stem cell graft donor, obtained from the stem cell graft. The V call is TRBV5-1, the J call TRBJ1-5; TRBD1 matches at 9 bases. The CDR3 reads CASSLGTGVQPQHF. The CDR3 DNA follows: TGCGCCAGCAGCTTGGGGACAGGGGTTCAGCCCCAGCATTTT. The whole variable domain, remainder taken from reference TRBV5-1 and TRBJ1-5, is KAGVTQTPRYLIKTRGQQVTLSCSPISGHRSVSWYQQTPGQGLQFLFEYFSETQRNKGNFPGRFSGRQFSNSRSEMNVSTLELGDSALYLCASSLGTGVQPQHFGDGTRLSIL.